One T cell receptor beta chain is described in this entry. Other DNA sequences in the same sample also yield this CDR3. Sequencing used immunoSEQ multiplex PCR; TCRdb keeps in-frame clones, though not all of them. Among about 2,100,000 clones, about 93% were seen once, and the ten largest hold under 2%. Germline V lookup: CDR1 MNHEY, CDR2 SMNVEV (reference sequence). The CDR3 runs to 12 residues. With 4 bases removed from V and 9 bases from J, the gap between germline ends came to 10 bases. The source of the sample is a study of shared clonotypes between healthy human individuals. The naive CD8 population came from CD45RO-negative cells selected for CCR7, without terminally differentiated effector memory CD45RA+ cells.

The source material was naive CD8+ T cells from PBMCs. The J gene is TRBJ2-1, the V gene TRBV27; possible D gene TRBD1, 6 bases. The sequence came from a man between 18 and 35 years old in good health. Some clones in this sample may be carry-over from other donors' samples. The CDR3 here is CASSSQGSEQFF. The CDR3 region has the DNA TGTGCCAGCAGTTCACAGGGTAGTGAGCAGTTCTTC.